This is a list of T cell receptor beta chains from one sample in a study of T cell responses to AZD1222 COVID-19 vaccine. Sequencing used immunoSEQ multiplex PCR; TCRdb keeps in-frame clones, though not all of them. This sample yields approximately 200,000 clones, of which around 90% are seen a single time; approximately 7.7% belongs to the top ten. Sequenced here: peripheral blood, sampled on day 0 of AZD1222 vaccination. The receptors shown here come from an adult in good health. The CDR3 runs from the conserved cysteine through the conserved F or W. D genes are given only for firm matches. Size is omitted from some rows. Given values are once, few, many or a class for expanded clones.

>TRBV19|.|.|TRBJ1-5
TGTGCCAGTAGGAAACAGCACCCCAGCAATCAGCCCCAGCATTTT
CASRKQHPSNQPQHF
>TRBV6-5|TRBD1|.|TRBJ2-2
TGTGCCAGCAGTTTGGGACAGGCTAACACCGGGGAGCTGTTTTTT
CASSLGQANTGELFF
>TRBV3-1/TRBV3-2|TRBD1|.|TRBJ2-7
TGTGCCAGCAGCCCGCCCGGACAGGTTTTCTTGGACGAGCAGTACTTC
CASSPPGQVFLDEQYF
>TRBV2|.|once|TRBJ1-1
TGTGCCAGCAGTGAATCTTGGACGAGGCGCACTGAAGCTTTCTTT
CASSESWTRRTEAFF
>TRBV6-5|.|.|TRBJ2-1
TGTGCCAGCAGTCCCCGTAGCGTAGGTGAGCAGTTCTTC
CASSPRSVGEQFF
>TRBV7-2|.|.|TRBJ2-1
TGTGCCAGCAGCTTAGCGGGGGGAACCTACAATGAGCAGTTCTTC
CASSLAGGTYNEQFF
>TRBV7-2|.|.|TRBJ1-3
TGTGCCAGCAGCTTAGTGGAGGTTCGCTCTGGAAACACCATATATTTT
CASSLVEVRSGNTIYF
>TRBV30|.|.|TRBJ1-2
TGTGCCTGGAGTGTAGACGGCGGCTACACCTTC
CAWSVDGGYTF
>TRBV7-8|TRBD2|.|TRBJ2-7
TGTGCCAGCAGCTTAGTGGAGCTAGCGGGGGTCTTCGAGCAGTACTTC
CASSLVELAGVFEQYF
>TRBV7-9|.|.|TRBJ2-7
TGTGCCAGCAGCCTGCCGGGTGGACGGTACTCCTACGAGCAGTACTTC
CASSLPGGRYSYEQYF
>TRBV10-3|.|.|TRBJ2-1
TGTGCCATCAGTGACGGGAGAAACAATGAGCAGTTCTTC
CAISDGRNNEQFF
>TRBV4-2|.|.|TRBJ1-3
TGTGCCAGCAGCCCCGGGACGGTTGATGGGAACACCATATATTTT
CASSPGTVDGNTIYF
>TRBV11-2|TRBD1|.|TRBJ2-7
TGTGCCAGCAGCTTAAACGGGGACAGCGCCTACGAGCAGTACTTC
CASSLNGDSAYEQYF
>TRBV5-1|.|.|TRBJ1-1
TGCGCCAGCAGCTCTGACAACACCCTTGAAGCTTTCTTT
CASSSDNTLEAFF
>TRBV6-6|TRBD1|.|TRBJ1-3
TGTGCCAGCAGTTACTCGACAGGGTGGTTAGACACCATATATTTT
CASSYSTGWLDTIYF
>TRBV6-5|.|.|TRBJ1-4
TGTGCCAGCAGCCTGACTCCCACTAATGAAAAACTGTTTTTT
CASSLTPTNEKLFF
>TRBV5-1|TRBD2|.|TRBJ2-5
TGCGCCAGCAGAAATGGTGGACTAGCGGGACTAAAAGAGACCCAGTACTTC
CASRNGGLAGLKETQYF
>TRBV18|.|.|TRBJ1-4
TGTGCCAGCTCACCGGCCAGGACGGAAAAACTGTTTTTT
CASSPARTEKLFF
>TRBV7-9|.|.|TRBJ1-4
TGTGCCAGCAGCTTAAGTGGAGGGCGTGGTGAAAAACTGTTTTTT
CASSLSGGRGEKLFF
>TRBV19|TRBD1|.|TRBJ2-4
TGTGCCAGTAGCTTCGACAGGGCAATCAACATTCAGTACTTC
CASSFDRAINIQYF
>TRBV7-3|.|.|TRBJ2-2
TGTGCCAGCAGCTTAACGGGGGACACCGGGGAGCTGTTTTTT
CASSLTGDTGELFF
>TRBV15|.|.|TRBJ1-5
TGTGCCACCAGCAGAGATTCAGCTAGCAATCAGCCCCAGCATTTT
CATSRDSASNQPQHF
>TRBV29-1|TRBD1|.|TRBJ1-2
TGCAGCGTTGAAGATACAGGGGGCCTTGGCTACACCTTC
CSVEDTGGLGYTF
>TRBV4-1|TRBD1|.|TRBJ1-5
TGCGCCAGCAGTCCGGACAGGGGGGCTTTAAATCAGCCCCAGCATTTT
CASSPDRGALNQPQHF
>TRBV9|.|.|TRBJ2-3
TGTGCCAGCAGCCCGGGGAAAGGGAACCCAGATACGCAGTATTTT
CASSPGKGNPDTQYF
>TRBV9|.|.|TRBJ2-3
TGTGCCAGCAGCGTAGGGTCAGGTTACACAGATACGCAGTATTTT
CASSVGSGYTDTQYF
>TRBV7-3|TRBD2|.|TRBJ2-1
TGTGCCAGCAGCCCAGGGACTAGCAACTACAATGAGCAGTTCTTC
CASSPGTSNYNEQFF
>TRBV7-9|.|few|TRBJ1-1
TGTGCCAGCATCCTCTTCACGCAGGGTGGAGCTTTCTTT
CASILFTQGGAFF
>TRBV7-9|.|once|TRBJ2-2
TGTGCCAGCAGCCCCGGGGTGACCGGGGAGCTGTTTTTT
CASSPGVTGELFF
>TRBV7-2|.|.|TRBJ1-2
TGTGCCAGCAGCAGGCGACAGACTAACTATGGCTACACCTTC
CASSRRQTNYGYTF
>TRBV2|.|.|TRBJ1-4
TGTGCCAGCAGCGCCTCGGAGGCCAGGGGCGAAAAACTGTTTTTT
CASSASEARGEKLFF
>TRBV9|.|.|TRBJ2-2
TGTGCCAGCAGCCGGGAGCTCGCGAACACCGGGGAGCTGTTTTTT
CASSRELANTGELFF
>TRBV7-9|TRBD2|once|TRBJ2-3
TGTGCCAGCAGCGTCCCGGGACTAGCGGGGGGGACAGATACGCAGTATTTT
CASSVPGLAGGTDTQYF
>TRBV11-2|.|.|TRBJ2-3
TGTGCCAGCAGCTCAGCCAGGGGGGGCAGCACAGATACGCAGTATTTT
CASSSARGGSTDTQYF
>TRBV19|TRBD1|once|TRBJ2-6
TGTGCCAGTAGTTGGACAGGGGGGCCTGGGGCCAACGTCCTGACTTTC
CASSWTGGPGANVLTF
>TRBV5-6|.|.|TRBJ1-5
TGTGCCAGCAGCCGAAGAGGGAGGGGGGATCAGCCCCAGCATTTT
CASSRRGRGDQPQHF
>TRBV5-1|.|.|TRBJ2-7
TGCGCCAGCAGCTTGGAGGGGGGGCTGGAGCAGTACTTC
CASSLEGGLEQYF
>TRBV7-2|TRBD1|.|TRBJ1-2
TGTGCCAGCAGCGGCCGGGACAGGGTCGCTACCACCTTC
CASSGRDRVATTF
>TRBV30|.|.|TRBJ1-6
TGTGCCTGGGGACAGCTAAATTCACCCCTCCACTTT
CAWGQLNSPLHF
>TRBV30|TRBD1|.|TRBJ1-3
TGTGCCTGGAGCGTCGGGACAGTCCCATTTGGAAACACCATATATTTT
CAWSVGTVPFGNTIYF
>TRBV2|.|.|TRBJ2-7
TGTGCCAGCAGTGTATTACAGTACGAGCAGTACTTC
CASSVLQYEQYF
>TRBV20-1|TRBD1|.|TRBJ1-1
TGCAGTGCTGGCACAGGGGTCTTT
CSAGTGVF
>TRBV28|.|.|TRBJ1-6
TGTGCCAGCAGCTACACTGGGTCTAATTCACCCCTCCACTTT
CASSYTGSNSPLHF
>TRBV27|.|.|TRBJ2-1
TGTGCCAGCAACCCCGGGGGCCGGTACAATGAGCAGTTCTTC
CASNPGGRYNEQFF
>TRBV15|TRBD2|.|TRBJ2-7
TGTGCCACCAGCAGAGATCGGACTAGCGGGTACTACGAGCAGTACTTC
CATSRDRTSGYYEQYF
>TRBV10-2|.|once|TRBJ2-1
TGCGCCAGCACGTATTCCCGAGATAAGCAGTTCTTC
CASTYSRDKQFF